One sample yielded the 21 T cell receptor beta chains listed below, sequenced in a study of T cells in Graves' hyperthyroidism and ophthalmopathy. Template material for amplifying TCR beta CDR3 regions consisted of RNA transcripts. Carried out on the TCR CDR3, a first-round RT-PCR used the HTBI primer set. MiXCR, run by TCRdb on the multiplex PCR reads, gives a single entry per CDR3 protein. Among about 480,000 distinct CDR3 sequences listed, 22% were seen once. The sample was blood. The receptors derive from a woman aged 70 to 79 with Graves' ophthalmopathy.

V and J are TRBV12-3 or TRBV12-4 and TRBJ1-2; D is uncertain. CDR3 length equals 12 residues. Trimming cost V 5 bases and J 8 bases, with 12 bases left between them. Written as DNA, the CDR3 is TGTGCCAGCAGTCCGTCGGGATCGGGCTACACCTTC. Its protein is CASSPSGSGYTF.

The V call is TRBV10-3, the J call TRBJ2-3, with 11 positions matching TRBD2. J gave up 4 bases and V 6 bases, and 6 bases lay outside the gene matches. CDR3 length equals 15 residues. Germline CDR1 reads ENHRY; CDR2 reads SYGVKD. The CDR3 loop reads CAISPLAGEPDTQYF. Here the CDR3 DNA reads TGTGCCATCAGCCCACTAGCGGGAGAGCCAGATACGCAGTATTTT.

This clonotype was detected only a few times. The chain combines TRBV12-3 or TRBV12-4 with TRBJ2-7; D remains ambiguous. Trimming left V 6 bases short and J 3 bases short, with 9 bases between. The CDR3 length is 12 residues. Here the CDR3 DNA reads TGTGCCAGCAGACTTCTGAACTACGAGCAGTACTTC. Translating gives CASRLLNYEQYF.

Ten or more counts support this clonotype. The V call is TRBV29-1, the J call TRBJ2-1; D gene ambiguous. CDR1 is SQVTM and CDR2 is ANQGSEA in the germline V gene. The CDR3 is 15 residues long. With 3 bases removed from V and 0 bases from J, the gap between germline ends came to 12 bases. CDR3 sequence reads: CSVDPTISSYNEQFF. CDR3 DNA: TGCAGCGTTGATCCAACAATCAGCTCCTACAATGAGCAGTTCTTC.

The chain is built from TRBV11-2 and TRBJ1-6; no firm D call. The V end was cut by 5 bases, the J end by 4 bases, with 9 bases between. Germline lookup yields CDR1 SGHAT and CDR2 FQNNGV. The CDR3 runs to 14 residues. The CDR3 here is CASSLAAYNSPLHF. The CDR3 DNA reads TGTGCCAGCAGCCTCGCAGCTTATAATTCACCCCTCCACTTT.

In regard to this clonotype: At one of its ends the junction is not consistent with the germline gene, which may arise from a read error. V is TRBV7-9 and J is TRBJ2-7; either TRBD1 or TRBD2 may supply D (5 bases each). Germline V CDR1 and CDR2: SEHNR, FQNEAQ (reference sequence). This CDR3 comprises 12 residues. The CDR3 sequence: CVSSLGRGEQYF. CDR3 DNA sequence: TGTGTCAGCAGCTTGGGACGAGGCGAGCAGTACTTC.

This clonotype was seen more than once but under ten times. V usage is TRBV7-9 and J usage is TRBJ2-1; D uncertain. This CDR3 is built from 11 residues. V was shortened by 1 base and J by 12 bases, with 7 bases between the two germline ends. Germline loops: CDR1 SEHNR, CDR2 FQNEAQ (reference sequence). The CDR3, as DNA: TGTGCCAGCAGCTTAGTATTTTCGCAGTTCTTC. Its protein product is CASSLVFSQFF.

V gene TRBV5-4 combines with J gene TRBJ2-5; D not certain. From germline, CDR1 is SGHNT and CDR2 YYREEE (reference sequence). This CDR3 region has 13 residues. V gave up 2 bases and J gave up 3 bases, with 8 bases separating them. For the CDR3, the DNA is TGTGCCAGCAGCTTAGCCCTAGAAGAGACCCAGTACTTC. Translation: CASSLALEETQYF. Variable domain in full (rest from reference TRBV5-4 and TRBJ2-5): ETGVTQSPTHLIKTRGQQVTLRCSSQSGHNTVSWYQQALGQGPQFIFQYYREEENGRGNFPPRFSGLQFPNYSSELNVNALELDDSALYLCASSLALEETQYFGPGTRLLVL.

The rearrangement links TRBV28 to TRBJ1-6; no clear D gene. CDR1 and CDR2 from the germline V gene are MDHEN and SYDVKM. The CDR3 has 13 residues. With 4 bases removed from V and 9 bases from J, the gap between germline ends came to 10 bases. Here the CDR3 reads CASSSRNPSPLHF. The CDR3 region has the DNA TGTGCCAGCAGTTCTAGAAATCCTTCACCCCTCCACTTT.

This chain connects TRBV19 to TRBJ2-5, with 8 bases that match TRBD2. Germline CDR1 and CDR2: LNHDA and SQIVND (reference sequence). This CDR3 has 15 amino acids. The ends lost 7 bases at V and 1 base at J; junction bases unmatched: 8. The CDR3 DNA sequence: TGTGCCAGTACTCCACAACTAGCGGTCCAAGAGACCCAGTACTTC. Translating it yields CASTPQLAVQETQYF.

The rearrangement links TRBV10-3 to TRBJ2-3, with D unclear. Looked up from germline, CDR1 is ENHRY and CDR2 is SYGVKD. The CDR3 runs 12 residues. V was pared by 4 bases and J by 4 bases, with 6 bases between. CDR3 amino acids: CAISGYADTQYF. The CDR3 DNA reads as TGTGCCATCAGTGGCTACGCAGATACGCAGTATTTT.

This clonotype appeared a few times. The chain couples TRBV19 to TRBJ2-5; D is perhaps TRBD2 (5 bases). Trimming took off 10 bases at V and 3 bases at J, with 21 bases between the two ends. CDR1 and CDR2 from the germline V gene are LNHDA and SQIVND (reference sequence). This CDR3 contains 15 residues. The CDR3 sequence is CATRSPQLAKETQYF. CDR3 sequence (DNA): TGTGCCACCCGCAGCCCCCAGCTAGCCAAAGAGACCCAGTACTTC.

This clonotype was recorded a few times. The CDR3 loop is CASSNRAAAGELFF. CDR3 bases: TGTGCCAGTAGTAACCGGGCCGCGGCCGGGGAGCTGTTTTTT. The chain links TRBV19 to TRBJ2-2; D gene uncertain. Germline CDR1 reads LNHDA; CDR2 reads SQIVND (reference sequence). V lost 4 bases to trimming and J lost 6 bases, with 12 bases between them. The CDR3 consists of 14 residues.

This clonotype was counted ten times or more. This sequence joins TRBV5-5 and TRBJ2-5; 7 bases are a match to TRBD1. The CDR3 runs to 13 residues. J was trimmed by 4 bases and V by 2 bases; bases with no gene match: 2. The V gene's germline CDR1 is SGHKS and CDR2 YYEKEE (reference sequence). The CDR3 DNA is TGTGCCAGCAGCTTCGCAGGGGGAGAGACCCAGTACTTC. It is translated as CASSFAGGETQYF.

This clonotype was recorded a few times. The chain uses TRBV3-1 and TRBJ1-2; D not certain. The CDR3 contains 14 residues. The germline V gene encodes CDR1 LGHDT and CDR2 YNNKEL (reference sequence). Trimming shortened V by 2 bases and J by 6 bases, and 13 bases separated the two germline ends. The CDR3 bases are TGTGCCAGCAGCCAATGGGCCGCGGATAATGGCTACACCTTC. The encoded protein is CASSQWAADNGYTF.

The rearrangement joins TRBV9 to TRBJ2-7; perhaps TRBD2 as D (6 bases). The germline V and J ends were trimmed by 5 bases and 5 bases, with 11 bases remaining between them. This CDR3 region has 12 residues. Germline CDR1 SGDLS, CDR2 YYNGEE. The CDR3 bases are TGTGCCAGCAGTGGAGGGCCACACGAGCAGTACTTC. Translated, it gives CASSGGPHEQYF.

The rearrangement joins TRBV28 to TRBJ1-2; D is possibly TRBD1 (5 bases). V lost 4 bases to trimming and J lost 4 bases, with 16 bases between them. Per the germline V gene, CDR1 is MDHEN and CDR2 is SYDVKM. CDR3 length: 15 amino acids. The CDR3 DNA follows: TGTGCCAGCAGTTCCGCCGTGGGACTGGGCTATGGCTACACCTTC. It translates to CASSSAVGLGYGYTF.

The sample holds many counts of this clonotype. The CDR3 nucleotides are TGTGCCAGCAGCCAGGGGAGAGGCAGGGGGGGTACAGATACGCAGTATTTT. Translation gives CASSQGRGRGGTDTQYF. J is TRBJ2-3 and V is TRBV7-2; TRBD1 or TRBD2 may be the D gene (7 bases each). CDR1 SGHTA and CDR2 FQGNSA come from the germline V gene. V was pared by 5 bases and J by 3 bases, with 21 bases between. The CDR3 length is 17 residues.

There are many counts of this clonotype. V and J are TRBV9 and TRBJ2-2; D gene ambiguous. The CDR3 is 14 amino acids. Per the germline V gene, CDR1 is SGDLS and CDR2 is YYNGEE. The ends were cut back, 4 bases at V and 0 bases at J, with 7 bases in the middle. Here the CDR3 DNA reads TGTGCCAGCAGCATCACAGCGAACACCGGGGAGCTGTTTTTT. As protein: CASSITANTGELFF.

This chain uses TRBV9 with TRBJ2-1, with 7 bases identical to TRBD2. Germline V lookup: CDR1 SGDLS, CDR2 YYNGEE. Germline trimming cut 3 bases from V and 3 bases from J; bases unmatched to any gene: 6. The CDR3 is 15 amino acids. The CDR3 protein is CASSDRDYLYNEQFF. For the CDR3, the DNA is TGTGCCAGCAGCGACCGGGACTACCTCTACAATGAGCAGTTCTTC.

The chain links TRBV24-1 to TRBJ1-5; D gene ambiguous. The germline CDR1 and CDR2 sequences are KGHDR and SFDVKD. The CDR3 sequence is 13 residues long. V lost 3 bases to trimming and J lost 5 bases, with 7 bases between them. The CDR3 protein is CATSDGDYQPQHF. For the CDR3, the DNA is TGTGCCACCAGTGATGGAGATTATCAGCCCCAGCATTTT.